The subject of this entry is one T cell receptor (beta chain). These data originate in a study of T cell responses to AZD1222 COVID-19 vaccine. Repertoires were generated with immunoSEQ multiplex PCR, while TCRdb's copy carries only in-frame clones and drops some. The table shows 180,000 or so clones, with roughly 92% occurring only once. The sample was peripheral blood, taken on day 0 of AZD1222 vaccination. This TCR derives from an adult in good health.

For the CDR3, the DNA is TGCGCCAGCAGCTTGGGGACAGTCAGTTTGAACACTGAAGCTTTCTTT. The encoded protein is CASSLGTVSLNTEAFF. V and J are TRBV5-1 and TRBJ1-1, with D possibly TRBD1 on 6 matching bases. Germline V CDR1 and CDR2: SGHRS, YFSETQ. The V end was cut by 0 bases, the J end by 0 bases, with 12 bases between. The CDR3 consists of 16 residues.